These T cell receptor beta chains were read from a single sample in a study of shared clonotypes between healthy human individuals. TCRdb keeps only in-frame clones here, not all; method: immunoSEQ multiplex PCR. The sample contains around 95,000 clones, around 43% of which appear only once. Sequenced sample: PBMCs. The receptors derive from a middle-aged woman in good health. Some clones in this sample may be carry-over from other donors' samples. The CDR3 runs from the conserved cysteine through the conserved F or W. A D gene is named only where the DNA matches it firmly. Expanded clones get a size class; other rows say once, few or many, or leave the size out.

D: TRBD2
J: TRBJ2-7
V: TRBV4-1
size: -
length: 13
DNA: TGCGCCAGCAGTTGGACTAGTTTTTCCGAGCAGTACTTC
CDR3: CASSWTSFSEQYF

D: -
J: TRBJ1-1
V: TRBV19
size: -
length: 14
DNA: TGTGCCAGTAGTATCCCGGGGAGGAACACTGAAGCTTTCTTT
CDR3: CASSIPGRNTEAFF

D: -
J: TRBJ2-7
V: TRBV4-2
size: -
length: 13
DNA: TGTGCCAGCAGCCAAGAACTACGATACGAGCAGTACTTC
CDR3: CASSQELRYEQYF

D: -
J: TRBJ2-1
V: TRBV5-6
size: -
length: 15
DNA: TGTGCCAGCAGCTCCTCGGACAAAGACTACAATGAGCAGTTCTTC
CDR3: CASSSSDKDYNEQFF

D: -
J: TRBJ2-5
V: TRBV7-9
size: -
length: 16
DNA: TGTGCCAGCAGCCCCCGCCAGGATAGCGGCCAAGAGACCCAGTACTTC
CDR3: CASSPRQDSGQETQYF

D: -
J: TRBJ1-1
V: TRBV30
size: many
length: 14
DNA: TGTGCCTGGAGGACCGACCCCATGGGTTCTGAAGCTTTCTTT
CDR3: CAWRTDPMGSEAFF

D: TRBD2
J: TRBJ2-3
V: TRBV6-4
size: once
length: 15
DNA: TGTGCCAGCAGTCTGACTAGCGGGAGCTCAGATACGCAGTATTTT
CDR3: CASSLTSGSSDTQYF

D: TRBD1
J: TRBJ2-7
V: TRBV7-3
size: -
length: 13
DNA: TGTGCCAGCGCCACAGGGGGTTCCTACGAGCAGTACTTC
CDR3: CASATGGSYEQYF

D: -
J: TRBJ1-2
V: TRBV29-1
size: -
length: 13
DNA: TGCGGCGTTGTCGGTGAGGGAAACTATGGCTACACCTTC
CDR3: CGVVGEGNYGYTF

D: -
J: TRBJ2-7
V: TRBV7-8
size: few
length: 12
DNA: TGTGCCAGCAGCTTTAGGCGACCCGAGCAGTACTTC
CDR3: CASSFRRPEQYF

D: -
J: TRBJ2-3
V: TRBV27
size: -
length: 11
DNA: TGTGCCTCCAAGAGGGCAGATACGCAGTATTTT
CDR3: CASKRADTQYF

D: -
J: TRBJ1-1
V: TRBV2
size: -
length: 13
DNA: TGTGCCAGCAGTAACGCAGGAAACACTGAAGCTTTCTTT
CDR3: CASSNAGNTEAFF

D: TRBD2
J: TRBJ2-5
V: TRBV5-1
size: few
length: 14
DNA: TGCGCCAGCAGACCGACTAGCGGCCAAGAGACCCAGTACTTC
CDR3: CASRPTSGQETQYF

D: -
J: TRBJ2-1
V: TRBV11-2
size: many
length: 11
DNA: TGTGCCAGCAGCCCGTACAATGAGCAGTTCTTC
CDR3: CASSPYNEQFF

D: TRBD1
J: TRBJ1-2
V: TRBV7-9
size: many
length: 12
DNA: TGTGCCAGCAGCCAGACAGGGGATGGCTACACCTTC
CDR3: CASSQTGDGYTF

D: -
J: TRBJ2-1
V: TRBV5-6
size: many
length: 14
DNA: TGTGCCAGCAGCTTGTATTGGCGGCGGGATGAGCAGTTCTTC
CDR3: CASSLYWRRDEQFF

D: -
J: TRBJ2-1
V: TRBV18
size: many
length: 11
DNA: TGTGCCAGCTCACTCATTAATGAGCAGTTCTTC
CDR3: CASSLINEQFF